The source of this T cell receptor (beta chain) is a study of blood T cells in healthy people across ages. Study observations and caveats: A greater number of naive CD4+ cells and higher diversity distinguished long-lived donors from aged donors.

V was pared by 3 bases and J by 2 bases, with 23 bases between. The CDR3 length is 20 residues. On this clonotype itself: The antigen remains unidentified.

A second about 6 to 12 cycle PCR used barcoded and J-beta primers. Each CDR3 protein gets one entry after TCRdb re-called the 5' RACE reads with MiXCR. The sample shows about 670,000 distinct CDR3 sequences, over 40% of them seen only once. This chain joins TRBV12-3 or TRBV12-4 and TRBJ2-6; D is perhaps TRBD1 (7 bases). The clonotype was recovered from a woman of 80 years or more in good health. Sequenced material: blood. The chain's CDR3 is CASSLMRGQGGTTGANVLTF. The CDR3, as DNA: TGTGCCAGCAGTTTGATGAGGGGGCAGGGGGGAACTACTGGGGCCAACGTCCTGACTTTC.